This T cell receptor beta chain comes out of a study of blood T cell repertoires in COVID-19. Looking at the study overall: COVID-19 samples from acute and convalescent phases originated in the United States, Italy and Spain. The analysed material was cDNA or gDNA that came from T cells, B-cell-depleted T cells, or PBMCs.

The Seattle patients joined while their infection was active and were tracked longitudinally afterward. The CDR3 extends over 18 amino acids. Methods used by the authors: Scientists estimated how many nucleated cells there were by amplifying reference gene primers. Sequencing used immunoSEQ multiplex PCR; TCRdb keeps in-frame clones, though not all of them. The D gene and trimming were derived from the DNA, and the V and J assignments and clone size from that table. The sample includes about 530,000 clones, roughly 91% of them seen just once. The chain is built from TRBV1 and TRBJ1-6. TRBV1 is an annotated pseudogene. The origin of this receptor is a woman in her forties or fifties with COVID-19, enrolled during active disease. Sequencing input: peripheral blood. The DNA for the CDR3 is TGCACCAGCAGCCAAGACTGGGTGAGGGCAGGAACTAATTCACCCCTCCACTTT. It codes for CTSSQDWVRAGTNSPLHF.